The 9 T cell receptor beta chains below were found in one sample sequenced in a study of shared clonotypes between healthy human individuals. Assay used: immunoSEQ multiplex PCR; TCRdb lists only in-frame clones, some missing. This sample has hundreds of thousands of clones, with 72% found just once. Sequencing was performed on memory CD4+ T cells sorted from blood. As to subset: CD45RA-negative fraction. These receptors were collected from a woman between 25 and 40 years old in good health.

The chain employs TRBV28 and TRBJ2-1, with D possibly TRBD1 on 5 matching bases. The V gene lost 4 bases and the J gene lost 5 bases, with 15 bases spanning the gap. This CDR3 is 15 amino acids long. The germline V gene has CDR1 MDHEN and CDR2 SYDVKM. Here the CDR3 reads CASSSPWGEHNEQFF. CDR3 bases: TGTGCCAGCAGTTCCCCTTGGGGCGAGCACAATGAGCAGTTCTTC.

This clone turned up a few times. The chain recombines TRBV28 with TRBJ1-1; D is ambiguous. Trimming pared 5 bases from V and 2 bases from J, leaving 21 bases between. The CDR3 is 17 residues long. The germline V gene has CDR1 MDHEN and CDR2 SYDVKM. The chain's CDR3 is CASSPAGRPNKNTEAFF. CDR3 nucleotide sequence: TGTGCCAGCAGTCCCGCGGGTCGACCCAATAAAAACACTGAAGCTTTCTTT.

The chain uses TRBV15 and TRBJ1-5, with 10 nucleotides matching TRBD1. The V gene end was trimmed by 3 bases and the J gene end by 11 bases; junction bases not matched to a gene: 10. Germline CDR1 and CDR2: LNHNV and YYDKDF (reference sequence). The CDR3 contains 15 residues. The CDR3 loop is CATSRTGQGILAQHF. The CDR3 coding sequence is TGTGCCACCAGCAGGACGGGACAGGGGATCTTGGCCCAGCATTTT. The variable domain in full, completed from reference TRBV15 and TRBJ1-5, reads DAMVIQNPRYQVTQFGKPVTLSCSQTLNHNVMYWYQQKSSQAPKLLFHYYDKDFNNEADTPDNFQSRRPNTSFCFLDIRSPGLGDTAMYLCATSRTGQGILAQHFGDGTRLSIL.

V usage is TRBV27 and J usage is TRBJ2-1; D uncertain. The germline V and J ends were trimmed by 5 bases and 4 bases, with 6 bases remaining between them. CDR1 and CDR2 from the germline V gene are MNHEY and SMNVEV (reference sequence). This CDR3 is 12 amino acids long. The CDR3 DNA follows: TGTGCCAGCAGTGCCTCTTACAATGAGCAGTTCTTC. It translates to CASSASYNEQFF.

The chain joins TRBV11-1 to TRBJ2-3, with TRBD1 matching over 7 bases. The length of the CDR3 is 13 residues. J was trimmed by 7 bases and V by 7 bases; bases with no gene match: 8. Germline assignment: CDR1 SGHAT and CDR2 FQDESV (reference sequence). This CDR3 is CASTLSQGNTQYF. The CDR3 DNA follows: TGTGCCAGCACCCTATCACAGGGGAATACGCAGTATTTT.

The V and J genes are TRBV7-9 and TRBJ2-5; 14 bases line up with TRBD2. Germline CDR1 reads SEHNR; CDR2 reads FQNEAQ (reference sequence). The CDR3 covers 17 residues. The junction had 5 bases not matched to a gene; V was cut back by 1 base and J by 4 bases. In nucleotides, the CDR3 is TGTGCCAGCAGCTTAGAAGGGACTAGCGGGAGTGCAGAGACCCAGTACTTC. This codes for CASSLEGTSGSAETQYF.

The genes are TRBV5-6 and TRBJ1-2; maybe TRBD1 (5 bases). Per germline, CDR1 SGHDT and CDR2 YYEEEE. The germline V and J ends were trimmed by 0 bases and 6 bases, with 9 bases remaining between them. The CDR3 runs to 13 residues. CDR3 coding DNA: TGTGCCAGCAGCTTGGCAGGGTTTAATGGCTACACCTTC. Encoded protein: CASSLAGFNGYTF.

This clone was recorded many times. The V call is TRBV10-3, the J call TRBJ1-4; tentative D call: TRBD1 (6 bases). Germline V lookup: CDR1 ENHRY, CDR2 SYGVKD. The V gene lost 8 bases and the J gene lost 7 bases, with 14 bases spanning the gap. The CDR3 is 13 residues long. The CDR3 DNA reads as TGTGCCATCGGTGCGGGGGCTGGTGAAAAACTGTTTTTT. Its protein is CAIGAGAGEKLFF.

The chain has TRBV25-1 and TRBJ2-7; 7 bases agree with TRBD2. The CDR3 runs 13 residues. The germline CDR1 and CDR2 sequences are MGHDK and SYGVNS. The J segment lost 5 bases and the V segment lost 5 bases, leaving 6 bases of the junction unmatched. CDR3 coding DNA: TGTGCCAGCAGTCTCGCGGGAGTCCACGAGCAGTACTTC. Translated: CASSLAGVHEQYF.